Following are 3 T cell receptor beta chains from one sample sequenced in a study of T cells in Graves' hyperthyroidism and ophthalmopathy. TCR beta CDR3 regions were amplified from RNA transcripts. Initially, a first-round RT-PCR of the TCR CDR3 employed the HTBI primer set. Via MiXCR, TCRdb re-called the multiplex PCR reads, giving one row per CDR3 protein. The sample holds 370,000 or so distinct CDR3 sequences, 20% to 30% seen once. Sequencing was done on a sample of blood. These receptors came from a man aged 45-65 years with Graves' hyperthyroidism.

Many counts were recorded for this clonotype. The chain recombines TRBV28 with TRBJ1-1; 7 nucleotides match TRBD1. The V segment lost 7 bases and the J segment 1 base; nucleotides outside the gene matches: 3. Per germline, CDR1 MDHEN and CDR2 SYDVKM. This CDR3 comprises 13 residues. The CDR3 here is CASKDRENTEAFF. For the CDR3, the DNA is TGTGCCAGCAAAGACAGGGAGAACACTGAAGCTTTCTTT. The full variable domain, in which reference TRBV28 and TRBJ1-1 provide the parts outside the CDR3, is DVKVTQSSRYLVKRTGEKVFLECVQDMDHENMFWYRQDPGLGLRLIYFSYDVKMKEKGDIPEGYSVSREKKERFSLILESASTNQTSMYLCASKDRENTEAFFGQGTRLTVV.

This clonotype was seen ten or more times. This chain uses TRBV10-3 with TRBJ2-1; 9 bases map to TRBD2. The trim removed 3 bases at V and 0 bases at J, leaving 6 bases unmatched. Germline V gene sequence: CDR1 ENHRY, CDR2 SYGVKD. CDR3 size: 17 residues. CDR3 nucleotides: TGTGCCATCAGTGATGAACTAGCGGGCCTCTCCTACAATGAGCAGTTCTTC. Translating gives CAISDELAGLSYNEQFF.

The chain employs TRBV5-6 and TRBJ2-7; D tentatively fits TRBD1 or TRBD2 (5 bases each). V lost 4 bases, J lost 6 bases, and 20 bases lay in between. The CDR3 consists of 15 residues. The germline CDR1 and CDR2 sequences are SGHDT and YYEEEE. CDR3 in DNA: TGTGCCAGCAGCCTAATCTCCCGGGGCCTAATCGAGCAGTACTTC. Translated: CASSLISRGLIEQYF.